This T cell receptor (beta chain) was captured in a study of cytomegalovirus exposure and HLA in healthy donors. TCRdb's copy holds only in-frame clones and misses some; the assay was immunoSEQ multiplex PCR. The sample holds a few hundred thousand clones, 90% seen once. V lost 6 bases and J lost 1; bases outside the gene matches: 7. The germline V gene encodes CDR1 PRHDT and CDR2 FYEKMQ (reference sequence). The CDR3 spans 16 residues. The sample comprised PBMCs. This chain links TRBV13 with TRBJ1-1, with 11 bases matching TRBD1. The source is a woman between 18 and 30 years old in good health and CMV-seronegative. The CDR3 DNA reads TGTGCCAGCAGTGAAGGGGACAGGGGGAAGAACACTGAAGCTTTCTTT. It encodes CASSEGDRGKNTEAFF.